These 28 T cell receptor beta chains share one sample of origin, sequenced in a study of neoadjuvant nivolumab and ipilimumab in lung cancer. TCRdb's table, derived via immunoSEQ multiplex PCR, lists solely in-frame clones and lacks some. The table shows 30,000 to 45,000 clones, with roughly 87% occurring only once. The specimen comprised peripheral blood, sampled before neoadjuvant nivolumab, alone or with ipilimumab. These receptor sequences come from an adult with non-small cell lung cancer.

In its sample, this clone was seen a few times. V usage is TRBV10-3 and J usage is TRBJ2-7; TRBD2 is a possible D gene (5 bases). This CDR3 contains 14 residues. Trimming took off 6 bases at V and 0 bases at J, with 12 bases between the two ends. The germline CDR1 and CDR2 sequences are ENHRY and SYGVKD. The CDR3 spells CAISHGGPSYEQYF. The CDR3 DNA sequence: TGTGCCATCAGCCACGGCGGGCCCTCCTACGAGCAGTACTTC.

The chain is built from TRBV9 and TRBJ2-7, with 13 nucleotides matching TRBD2. The trim removed 3 bases at V and 6 bases at J, leaving 3 bases unmatched. Germline V gene sequence: CDR1 SGDLS, CDR2 YYNGEE. The CDR3 sequence is 14 residues long. The chain's CDR3 is CASSDRTSGSEQYF. Here the CDR3 DNA reads TGTGCCAGCAGCGACCGGACTAGCGGGAGCGAGCAGTACTTC.

This chain links TRBV10-3 with TRBJ2-7; 8 positions match TRBD1. V shed 10 bases, J shed 11 bases, and the junction held 13 bases outside the gene matches. This CDR3 is built from 12 residues. CDR1 and CDR2 from the germline V gene are ENHRY and SYGVKD. The DNA for the CDR3 is TGTGCCACCGAAGCCACCGGACAGGGAAAGTACTTC. Amino acid sequence: CATEATGQGKYF.

This sequence joins TRBV30 and TRBJ2-3; 9 bases line up with TRBD2. Looked up from germline, CDR1 is GTSNPN and CDR2 is SVGIG (reference sequence). The trim removed 4 bases at V and 6 bases at J, leaving 8 bases unmatched. CDR3 size: 14 residues. The CDR3 DNA sequence: TGTGCCTGGAATAGCGGGAGATGGCGGGATACGCAGTATTTT. It is translated as CAWNSGRWRDTQYF. Full variable domain (rest looked up from reference TRBV30 and TRBJ2-3): SQTIHQWPATLVQPVGSPLSLECTVEGTSNPNLYWYRQAAGRGLQLLFYSVGIGQISSEVPQNLSASRPQDRQFILSSKKLLLSDSGFYLCAWNSGRWRDTQYFGPGTRLTVL.

The chain employs TRBV29-1 and TRBJ2-1, with D maybe TRBD2 (6 bases). Trimming cost V 3 bases and J 0 bases, with 9 bases left between them. Per the germline V gene, CDR1 is SQVTM and CDR2 is ANQGSEA. The CDR3 has 14 amino acids. The CDR3 is CSVDRESSYNEQFF. CDR3 DNA sequence: TGCAGCGTTGATCGGGAGTCCTCCTACAATGAGCAGTTCTTC.

The V gene is TRBV6-5, the J gene TRBJ2-1; 9 positions agree with TRBD1. This CDR3 is built from 16 residues. Germline V lookup: CDR1 MNHEY, CDR2 SVGAGI. V dropped 0 bases and J dropped 0; count of bases not matched to a gene: 0. CDR3 bases: TGTGCCAGCAGTTACTCGGGACAGGGCTCCTACAATGAGCAGTTCTTC. It codes for CASSYSGQGSYNEQFF.

The rearrangement joins TRBV11-1 to TRBJ2-5; 8 nucleotides align to TRBD1. This CDR3 is 16 amino acids long. V lost 5 bases to trimming and J lost 0 bases; unmatched junction nucleotides: 8. Germline V gene sequence: CDR1 SGHAT, CDR2 FQDESV (reference sequence). The CDR3 spells CASSPVRDRHQETQYF. The DNA of the CDR3 is TGTGCCAGCAGCCCGGTCCGGGACAGGCACCAAGAGACCCAGTACTTC.

This sequence joins TRBV5-1 and TRBJ2-2; D gene unclear. Germline CDR1 is SGHRS and CDR2 is YFSETQ. The CDR3 loop spans 16 amino acids. Trimming removed 4 bases at V and 0 bases at J, with 13 bases between. CDR3 sequence reads: CASSQRSGSNTGELFF. The CDR3 DNA follows: TGCGCCAGCAGCCAGAGGTCTGGGTCGAACACCGGGGAGCTGTTTTTT.

J is TRBJ2-3 and V is TRBV5-1; 11 bases fit TRBD2. CDR1 SGHRS and CDR2 YFSETQ come from the germline V gene. The CDR3 has 17 residues. V lost 1 base and J lost 3; bases outside the gene matches: 7. Written as DNA, the CDR3 is TGCGCCAGCAGCTTGTCTACTAGCGGGAGTTCGACAGATACGCAGTATTTT. It specifies CASSLSTSGSSTDTQYF. The full variable domain, rest sourced from reference TRBV5-1 and TRBJ2-3, is KAGVTQTPRYLIKTRGQQVTLSCSPISGHRSVSWYQQTPGQGLQFLFEYFSETQRNKGNFPGRFSGRQFSNSRSEMNVSTLELGDSALYLCASSLSTSGSSTDTQYFGPGTRLTVL.

V and J are TRBV7-2 and TRBJ2-3, with D tentatively TRBD2 (5 bases). CDR3 size: 13 residues. Trimming removed 0 bases at V and 6 bases at J, with 7 bases between. Germline CDR1 reads SGHTA; CDR2 reads FQGNSA. This CDR3 is CASSLAGEDTQYF. CDR3 in DNA: TGTGCCAGCAGCTTAGCTGGGGAGGATACGCAGTATTTT. Full variable domain (remainder filled in from reference TRBV7-2 and TRBJ2-3): GAGVSQSPSNKVTEKGKDVELRCDPISGHTALYWYRQSLGQGLEFLIYFQGNSAPDKSGLPSDRFSAERTGGSVSTLTIQRTQQEDSAVYLCASSLAGEDTQYFGPGTRLTVL.

The chain combines TRBV19 with TRBJ2-3, with D uncertain. There are 11 residues in the CDR3. V was pared by 8 bases and J by 7 bases, with 10 bases between. Germline-derived CDR1 and CDR2 are LNHDA and SQIVND (reference sequence). CDR3 coding DNA: TGTGCCAGTGGTACCCCTTATACGCAGTATTTT. Translating it yields CASGTPYTQYF.

The rearrangement joins TRBV7-9 to TRBJ2-1; possibly TRBD2 for D (6 bases). Germline V gene sequence: CDR1 SEHNR, CDR2 FQNEAQ (reference sequence). V shed 5 bases and J shed 7 bases, with 15 bases lying between them. The CDR3 runs 14 residues. The CDR3 is CASSPWSGGNEQFF. The CDR3 DNA is TGTGCCAGCAGCCCCTGGTCCGGAGGGAATGAGCAGTTCTTC.

The rearrangement joins TRBV6-5 to TRBJ2-1; D is uncertain. CDR1 is MNHEY, CDR2 SVGAGI, per germline. Trimming took 0 bases from V and 5 from J, leaving 8 bases between them. This CDR3 contains 14 residues. The CDR3 spells CASSYSGRDNEQFF. As DNA, the CDR3 is TGTGCCAGCAGTTACTCTGGCCGGGACAATGAGCAGTTCTTC.

The V gene is TRBV28, the J gene TRBJ1-1; D is ambiguous. The V gene's germline CDR1 is MDHEN and CDR2 SYDVKM. The V end lost 4 bases, the J end lost 0 bases, and 6 bases lay between the germline ends. This CDR3 has 13 amino acids. The CDR3 nucleotides are TGTGCCAGCAGTTATACAGTGAACACTGAAGCTTTCTTT. It yields the protein CASSYTVNTEAFF.

The chain combines TRBV27 with TRBJ2-7; tentative D call: TRBD1 (6 bases). This CDR3 contains 14 residues. The germline V gene has CDR1 MNHEY and CDR2 SMNVEV (reference sequence). V gave up 3 bases and J gave up 3 bases, with 12 bases separating them. The DNA of the CDR3 is TGTGCCAGCAGTTTTTCCCGACAGGACTACGAGCAGTACTTC. This sequence encodes CASSFSRQDYEQYF.

The rearrangement uses TRBV6-5 and TRBJ2-7; 8 bases are shared with TRBD2. With 2 bases clipped from V and 4 bases from J, the junction kept 4 bases outside the gene matches. Germline loops: CDR1 MNHEY, CDR2 SVGAGI. The CDR3 runs to 14 residues. The CDR3, as DNA: TGTGCCAGCAGTTACACTAGCGGCAGGTACGAGCAGTACTTC. As protein: CASSYTSGRYEQYF.

V usage is TRBV5-8 and J usage is TRBJ2-3; D unclear. CDR1 is SGHTS, CDR2 YDEGEE, per germline. There are 13 residues in the CDR3. Trimming stripped 0 bases from V and 4 bases from J, with 6 bases between. CDR3 nucleotide sequence: TGTGCCAGCAGCTTGGCCGGCCCAGATACGCAGTATTTT. Protein: CASSLAGPDTQYF.

The gene calls are TRBV10-2 and TRBJ2-1; TRBD2 matches at 9 bases. Germline CDR1 WSHSY, CDR2 SAAADI. J gave up 4 bases and V 3 bases, and 4 bases lay outside the gene matches. The CDR3 totals 15 residues. CDR3 DNA: TGCGCCAGCAGTGAACCGACTAGCGGTTACAATGAGCAGTTCTTC. Its translation is CASSEPTSGYNEQFF.

The chain carries TRBV14 and TRBJ2-1; 10 positions agree with TRBD2. This CDR3 contains 15 residues. The trim removed 2 bases at V and 10 bases at J, leaving 8 bases unmatched. From germline, CDR1 is SGHDN and CDR2 FVKESK. The CDR3 DNA reads as TGTGCCAGCAGCCAACTAGCGGGAGAGACAGTCGAGCAGTTCTTC. It is translated as CASSQLAGETVEQFF.

This chain uses TRBV18 with TRBJ2-3; TRBD1 matches at 7 bases. Germline V gives CDR1 KGHSH, CDR2 LQKENI. Trimming removed 2 bases from V and 4 bases from J; junction bases left unmatched: 9. CDR3 length: 16 amino acids. The CDR3 region is CASSPRTGTEADTQYF. CDR3 coding DNA: TGTGCCAGCTCACCAAGGACAGGAACGGAGGCAGATACGCAGTATTTT.

This clone was counted between two and nine times. The rearrangement joins TRBV7-9 to TRBJ2-3; D may be TRBD1 or TRBD2 (5 bases each). CDR1 and CDR2 (germline): SEHNR, FQNEAQ (reference sequence). This CDR3 spans 11 amino acids. V lost 11 bases, J lost 2 bases, and 8 bases lay in between. CDR3 DNA sequence: TGTGCCCAGGGAGACACAGATACGCAGTATTTT. Its translation is CAQGDTDTQYF.

This chain links TRBV25-1 with TRBJ2-1; 10 nucleotides line up with TRBD2. Looked up from germline, CDR1 is MGHDK and CDR2 is SYGVNS. This CDR3 region has 17 residues. V was pared by 4 bases and J by 0 bases, with 6 bases of the junction left unmatched. CDR3 DNA sequence: TGTGCCAGCAGTGCCATAGCGGGAGGAAGCTCCTACAATGAGCAGTTCTTC. Its protein is CASSAIAGGSSYNEQFF.

The chain links TRBV5-1 to TRBJ1-1; weak D call: TRBD1 (5 bases). This CDR3 has 15 amino acids. Looked up from germline, CDR1 is SGHRS and CDR2 is YFSETQ. V was clipped by 3 bases and J by 1 base, with 13 bases between them. CDR3 DNA sequence: TGCGCCAGCAGCTCTAAGATACAGGAGAACACTGAAGCTTTCTTT. Residues: CASSSKIQENTEAFF.

J is TRBJ2-1 and V is TRBV9; 16 positions agree with TRBD2. Germline CDR1 is SGDLS and CDR2 is YYNGEE. The J segment lost 10 bases and the V segment lost 4 bases, leaving 11 bases of the junction unmatched. The CDR3 spans 17 residues. The CDR3 is CASSLTGTSGRAGEQFF. CDR3 in DNA: TGTGCCAGCAGCCTGACCGGGACTAGCGGGAGGGCCGGAGAGCAGTTCTTC. Variable domain in full (rest from reference TRBV9 and TRBJ2-1): DSGVTQTPKHLITATGQRVTLRCSPRSGDLSVYWYQQSLDQGLQFLIQYYNGEERAKGNILERFSAQQFPDLHSELNLSSLELGDSALYFCASSLTGTSGRAGEQFFGPGTRLTVL.

The J gene is TRBJ2-1, the V gene TRBV15; maybe TRBD2 (6 bases). Trimming left V 0 bases short and J 9 bases short, with 12 bases between. From germline, CDR1 is LNHNV and CDR2 YYDKDF (reference sequence). The CDR3 length is 14 residues. In nucleotides, the CDR3 is TGTGCCACCAGCAGAGAATTAGCGGAGCCTGAGCAGTTCTTC. It codes for CATSRELAEPEQFF.

The chain is built from TRBV19 and TRBJ1-2; no reliable D call. CDR1 is LNHDA, CDR2 SQIVND, per germline (reference sequence). CDR3 length: 16 residues. Trimming pared 6 bases from V and 2 bases from J, leaving 19 bases between. The CDR3 bases are TGTGCCAGTAGGGATTCGCAGCGGAGACGCAACTATGGCTACACCTTC. This gives the protein CASRDSQRRRNYGYTF.

The V and J genes are TRBV7-9 and TRBJ1-3; maybe TRBD1 (5 bases). CDR3 length equals 15 residues. From germline, CDR1 is SEHNR and CDR2 FQNEAQ (reference sequence). V was pared by 5 bases and J by 0 bases, with 11 bases between. The CDR3 DNA reads as TGTGCCAGCAGCCCACCAGGGTACTCTGGAAACACCATATATTTT. It codes for CASSPPGYSGNTIYF.

Here the CDR3 reads CASSLEVSYEQYF. In nucleotides, the CDR3 is TGTGCCAGCAGCTTAGAGGTTTCCTACGAGCAGTACTTC. The chain recombines TRBV5-5 with TRBJ2-7; D remains unclear. This CDR3 comprises 13 residues. Trimming stripped 2 bases from V and 1 base from J, with 7 bases between. CDR1 is SGHKS and CDR2 is YYEKEE in the germline V gene (reference sequence).